These 4 T cell receptor beta chains share one sample of origin, sequenced in a study of blood T cell repertoires in COVID-19. The protocol was immunoSEQ multiplex PCR, while the TCRdb copy is restricted to in-frame clones and leaves out a portion. Among approximately 470,000 clones, 87% were seen once, and the ten largest hold about 0.7%. Sequenced sample: PBMCs or T cells enriched from blood (not recorded which). These receptors were collected from a young woman who had recovered from COVID-19.

This clone was observed a handful of times. Other DNA sequences in the sample encode the same CDR3. The V gene is TRBV5-1, the J gene TRBJ1-1; 7 bases align to TRBD1. V shed 5 bases, J shed 1 base, and the junction held 5 bases outside the gene matches. The V gene's germline CDR1 is SGHRS and CDR2 YFSETQ. The CDR3 sequence is 14 residues long. The CDR3 here is CASSSGDRNTEAFF. DNA for the CDR3: TGCGCCAGCAGTTCCGGGGACAGGAACACTGAAGCTTTCTTT.

The J gene is TRBJ2-5, the V gene TRBV9; no firm D call. The CDR3 runs to 13 residues. Per germline, CDR1 SGDLS and CDR2 YYNGEE. Trimming took off 0 bases at V and 5 bases at J, with 8 bases between the two ends. The CDR3 is CASSVGPGETQYF. CDR3 in DNA: TGTGCCAGCAGCGTAGGCCCCGGGGAGACCCAGTACTTC.

The CDR3 DNA reads as TGTGCCTGGAGGAGCGGGGGGGCCCTCACAGATACGCAGTATTTT. It specifies CAWRSGGALTDTQYF. The genes are TRBV30 and TRBJ2-3; 10 bases line up with TRBD2. Germline V gives CDR1 GTSNPN, CDR2 SVGIG (reference sequence). This CDR3 is built from 15 residues. V dropped 3 bases and J dropped 2; count of bases not matched to a gene: 5.

The V and J genes are TRBV5-1 and TRBJ2-1, with 7 bases matching TRBD1. The CDR3 has 15 amino acids. The trim removed 0 bases at V and 4 bases at J, leaving 4 bases unmatched. Germline V gene sequence: CDR1 SGHRS, CDR2 YFSETQ. The CDR3 region is CASSLGGQAYNEQFF. The CDR3 coding sequence is TGCGCCAGCAGCTTGGGTGGACAGGCTTACAATGAGCAGTTCTTC.